This TCR beta chain was sequenced in a study of a mutant IDH1 vaccine in newly diagnosed glioma. About the research overall: Antecedent treatment encompassed radiotherapy, temozolomide, or their combination; the majority received both.

The ends lost 4 bases at V and 5 bases at J; junction bases unmatched: 4. Germline V CDR1 and CDR2: ENHRY, SYGVKD. The CDR3 runs 13 residues. TCRdb's copy holds only in-frame clones and misses some; the assay was immunoSEQ multiplex PCR. Among tens of thousands of clones listed, about 80% were seen once. Time point given: baseline, week 1 (first vaccination visit). As to treatment: pre-vaccination baseline after standard-of-care therapy. Worth noting for this clone: Its specificity is unknown.

General study points: Top peripheral T cell clonotype shifts appeared unrelated to pseudoprogression.

The starting material was PBMCs, obtained from a glioma patient treated with radiotherapy, temozolomide or both. V gene TRBV10-3 combines with J gene TRBJ1-1; TRBD1 agrees at 7 bases. The sequence came from a woman aged 45 to 65 with glioma. The CDR3 loop reads CAISVKGATEAFF. CDR3 DNA sequence: TGTGCCATCAGTGTAAAGGGGGCTACTGAAGCTTTCTTT.